Here is one TCR beta chain with its context. CDR3 size: 11 residues. Germline V CDR1 and CDR2: DFQATT, SNEGSKA (reference sequence). The data derive from a study of graft-versus-host responses after intestinal transplantation. The repertoire was sequenced with immunoSEQ multiplex PCR; TCRdb's copy has only in-frame clones and lacks some. Here the sample spans 50,000 or so clones, roughly 89% being singletons. Specimen: PBMCs, collected less than 130 days after intestinal transplantation. The receptor was derived from a human patient who received an intestinal transplant, so some T cells may come from the graft donor. This chain connects TRBV20-1 to TRBJ1-1; D unresolved. In DNA, the CDR3 is TGCAGGGCACCGGGAAACACTGAAGCTTTCTTT. It is translated as CRAPGNTEAFF.